This T cell receptor (beta chain) was retrieved from a study of Graves' ophthalmopathy and Graves' hyperthyroidism. Study results and limitations: Discriminating ophthalmopathy from stable hyperthyroidism, a 13-signature model attained a sensitivity of about 88% and a specificity of about 81%.

Amplification from RNA transcripts yielded the TCR beta CDR3 regions. First-round RT-PCR employed HTBI primers, with a second-round multiplex PCR after it. Via MiXCR, TCRdb re-called the multiplex PCR reads, giving one row per CDR3 protein. The sample contains about 1.1 million distinct CDR3 sequences, about two fifths of which appear only once. Per germline, CDR1 SNHLY and CDR2 FYNNEI. V dropped 8 bases and J dropped 7; count of bases not matched to a gene: 4. The CDR3 covers 12 residues. Concerning this clonotype: Its antigen remains unknown.

The genes are TRBV2 and TRBJ1-5; 8 bases fit TRBD1. This receptor was identified in an adult man with Graves' hyperthyroidism. The source material was peripheral blood or thyroid tissue (not recorded which). CDR3: CASGQGEQPQHF. The CDR3 bases are TGTGCCAGCGGACAGGGAGAGCAGCCCCAGCATTTT. The entire variable domain, with the rest obtained from reference TRBV2 and TRBJ1-5, is as follows: EPEVTQTPSHQVTQMGQEVILRCVPISNHLYFYWYRQILGQKVEFLVSFYNNEISEKSEIFDDQFSVERPDGSNFTLKIRSTKLEDSAMYFCASGQGEQPQHFGDGTRLSIL.